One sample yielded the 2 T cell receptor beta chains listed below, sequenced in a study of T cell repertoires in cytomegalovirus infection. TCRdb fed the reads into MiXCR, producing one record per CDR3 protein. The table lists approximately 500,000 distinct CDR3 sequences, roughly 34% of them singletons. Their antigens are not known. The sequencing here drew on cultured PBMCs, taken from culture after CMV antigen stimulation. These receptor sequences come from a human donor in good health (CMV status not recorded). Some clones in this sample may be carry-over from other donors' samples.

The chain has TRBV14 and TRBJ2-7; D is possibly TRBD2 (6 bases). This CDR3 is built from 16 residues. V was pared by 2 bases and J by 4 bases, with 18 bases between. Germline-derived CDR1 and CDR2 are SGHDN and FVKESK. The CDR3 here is CASSQRFTAGRYEQYF. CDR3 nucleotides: TGTGCCAGCAGCCAAAGATTCACCGCAGGGAGGTACGAGCAGTACTTC.

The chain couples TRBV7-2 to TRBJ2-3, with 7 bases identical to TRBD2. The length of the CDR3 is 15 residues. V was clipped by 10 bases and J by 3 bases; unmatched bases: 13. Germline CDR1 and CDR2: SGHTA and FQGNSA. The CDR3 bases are TGTGCCACCACAACGGGTCGGGGGGTGACAGATACGCAGTATTTT. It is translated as CATTTGRGVTDTQYF.